The 32 T cell receptor beta chains below come from one sample, sequenced in a study of blood T cell repertoires in COVID-19. The protocol was immunoSEQ multiplex PCR, while the TCRdb copy is restricted to in-frame clones and leaves out a portion. The sample has fewer than 150,000 clones; around 80% are singletons. Material: peripheral blood. The receptors derive from a woman over 75 in a cohort sampled during active or convalescent COVID-19.

This clone was seen a few times. The chain couples TRBV7-3 to TRBJ1-1; D gene ambiguous. This CDR3 contains 13 residues. V was trimmed by 5 bases and J by 0 bases, leaving 7 bases between them. The germline CDR1 and CDR2 sequences are SGHTA and FQGTGA. The CDR3 sequence: CASSRQVNTEAFF. The DNA for the CDR3 is TGTGCCAGCAGCCGCCAGGTGAACACTGAAGCTTTCTTT.

The V gene is TRBV9, the J gene TRBJ1-5; D remains unclear. V shed 0 bases and J shed 5 bases, with 6 bases lying between them. This CDR3 region has 13 residues. The germline CDR1 and CDR2 sequences are SGDLS and YYNGEE. In nucleotides, the CDR3 is TGTGCCAGCAGCGTAGCGGTAGATCAGCCCCAGCATTTT. Protein sequence: CASSVAVDQPQHF.

The chain couples TRBV6-5 to TRBJ2-7; TRBD1 agrees at 10 bases. Trimming removed 5 bases from V and 6 bases from J; junction bases left unmatched: 7. CDR1 and CDR2 from the germline V gene are MNHEY and SVGAGI. The CDR3 has 14 amino acids. CDR3 in amino acids: CASSPGTGELEQYV. In nucleotides, the CDR3 is TGTGCCAGCAGTCCCGGGACAGGGGAACTCGAGCAGTACGTC.

This chain's CDR3 is CASREQGRMNTEAFF. The CDR3 DNA sequence: TGTGCCAGCAGGGAACAGGGGAGGATGAACACTGAAGCTTTCTTT. The chain joins TRBV27 to TRBJ1-1; 7 bases are shared with TRBD1. Germline trimming cut 6 bases from V and 0 bases from J; bases unmatched to any gene: 7. The CDR3 extends over 15 amino acids. From germline, CDR1 is MNHEY and CDR2 SMNVEV (reference sequence).

The V gene is TRBV20-1, the J gene TRBJ1-6, with 9 positions matching TRBD1. The CDR3 extends over 15 amino acids. Germline CDR1 is DFQATT and CDR2 is SNEGSKA (reference sequence). J gave up 4 bases and V 3 bases, and 4 bases lay outside the gene matches. CDR3: CSASETGGYNSPLHF. DNA for the CDR3: TGCAGTGCTAGTGAGACAGGGGGTTATAATTCACCCCTCCACTTT.

This chain joins TRBV2 and TRBJ1-5; D uncertain. The CDR3 has 13 amino acids. With 3 bases removed from V and 6 bases from J, the gap between germline ends came to 9 bases. Germline values: CDR1 SNHLY, CDR2 FYNNEI. CDR3 loop: CASSDTLGQPQHF. Written as DNA, the CDR3 is TGTGCCAGCAGTGACACCCTAGGTCAGCCCCAGCATTTT.

The rearrangement links TRBV2 to TRBJ2-2, with 9 bases fitting TRBD2. With V trimmed by 4 bases and J by 4 bases, 4 bases remained unmatched. CDR3 length: 15 residues. The V gene's germline CDR1 is SNHLY and CDR2 FYNNEI. This CDR3 reads CASSGASGATGELFF. The CDR3 bases are TGTGCCAGCAGTGGGGCTAGCGGGGCCACCGGGGAGCTGTTTTTT.

The chain uses TRBV2 and TRBJ2-5; D possibly corresponds to TRBD2 (6 bases). V lost 5 bases and J lost 5, with 12 bases in between. The germline CDR1 and CDR2 sequences are SNHLY and FYNNEI. The CDR3 sequence is 13 residues long. CDR3 DNA: TGTGCCAGCAGTTTGACTAGGTCGGAGACCCAGTACTTC. It encodes CASSLTRSETQYF.

The J gene is TRBJ1-2, the V gene TRBV5-8, with TRBD1 identical over 9 bases. V gave up 4 bases and J gave up 7 bases; unmatched junction bases: 14. This CDR3 region has 16 residues. Germline CDR1 SGHTS, CDR2 YDEGEE. Here the CDR3 reads CASSLPTGGAGSGYTF. DNA for the CDR3: TGTGCCAGCAGCCTACCTACAGGGGGCGCCGGGTCTGGCTACACCTTC.

The chain uses TRBV7-2 and TRBJ1-5; D gene unclear. Germline V CDR1 and CDR2: SGHTA, FQGNSA. Trimming shortened V by 3 bases and J by 5 bases, and 5 bases separated the two germline ends. The CDR3 consists of 12 residues. CDR3 coding DNA: TGTGCCAGCAGCTTCGGGTATCAGCCCCAGCATTTT. The encoded protein is CASSFGYQPQHF.

This CDR3 reads CASSPISTGRNTEAFF. CDR3 nucleotides: TGCGCCAGCAGCCCAATATCGACAGGGAGGAACACTGAAGCTTTCTTT. The chain is built from TRBV5-1 and TRBJ1-1, with 7 bases fitting TRBD1. J lost 1 base, V lost 4 bases, and 10 bases had no gene match. The CDR3 loop spans 16 amino acids. The V gene's germline CDR1 is SGHRS and CDR2 YFSETQ.

The gene calls are TRBV12-3 or TRBV12-4 and TRBJ2-3, with D perhaps TRBD1 (5 bases). The germline V and J ends were trimmed by 3 bases and 6 bases, with 10 bases remaining between them. This CDR3 has 13 residues. DNA of the CDR3: TGTGCCAGCAGTTTGTTCAGGGTGGATACGCAGTATTTT. Its protein product is CASSLFRVDTQYF.

This chain links TRBV27 with TRBJ2-1; a weak D match, TRBD1 (6 bases). With 6 bases removed from V and 5 bases from J, the gap between germline ends came to 17 bases. The germline CDR1 and CDR2 sequences are MNHEY and SMNVEV (reference sequence). This CDR3 spans 15 amino acids. Here the CDR3 reads CASRLAGVSDNEQFF. In DNA, the CDR3 is TGTGCCAGCAGACTGGCAGGGGTTTCGGACAATGAGCAGTTCTTC.

The genes are TRBV6-2 or TRBV6-3 and TRBJ1-5; 7 bases are shared with TRBD1. Germline loops: CDR1 MNHEY, CDR2 SVGEGT. V was clipped by 6 bases and J by 2 bases; unmatched bases: 10. This CDR3 spans 16 amino acids. The CDR3 region is CASSNRGVRRNQPQHF. The CDR3 DNA reads TGTGCCAGCAGCAACAGGGGTGTTCGGCGCAATCAGCCCCAGCATTTT.

This rearrangement joins TRBV7-2 to TRBJ1-3, with unresolved D. Trimming took 1 base from V and 2 from J, leaving 9 bases between them. In germline, CDR1 is SGHTA, CDR2 FQGNSA. This CDR3 spans 15 amino acids. CDR3 sequence: CASSLGPGAGNTIYF. The CDR3 DNA sequence: TGTGCCAGCAGCTTAGGGCCCGGGGCTGGAAACACCATATATTTT.

Points on this clone: In the same sample, other DNA sequences code for this CDR3. V gene TRBV7-3 combines with J gene TRBJ2-3; 7 bases map to TRBD2. Losses at the gene ends were 2 bases for V and 1 base for J; bases not matched to a gene: 0. The germline V gene has CDR1 SGHTA and CDR2 FQGTGA. The CDR3 is 14 residues long. CDR3 protein: CASSLLAGTDTQYF. The CDR3 coding sequence is TGTGCCAGCAGCTTACTAGCGGGCACAGATACGCAGTATTTT.

The J gene is TRBJ1-2, the V gene TRBV5-1; TRBD1 matches 10 bases. The CDR3 extends over 16 amino acids. J was trimmed by 8 bases and V by 4 bases; bases with no gene match: 14. Germline values: CDR1 SGHRS, CDR2 YFSETQ. The CDR3 reads CASSTSGQGLLRGYTF. The CDR3 DNA sequence: TGCGCCAGCAGCACCTCGGGACAGGGGCTTCTGCGCGGCTACACCTTC.

The V and J genes are TRBV4-2 and TRBJ1-4, with 7 nucleotides matching TRBD1. Germline values: CDR1 LGHNA, CDR2 YNFKEQ. V trimming: 3 bases; J trimming: 6 bases; junction bases outside the gene matches: 4. This CDR3 has 14 residues. This chain's CDR3 is CASSHKQGDEKLFF. In DNA form, the CDR3 reads TGTGCCAGCAGCCATAAGCAGGGGGATGAAAAACTGTTTTTT.

The chain joins TRBV20-1 to TRBJ1-1; 7 bases fit TRBD1. This CDR3 has 13 amino acids. Germline-derived CDR1 and CDR2 are DFQATT and SNEGSKA (reference sequence). With V trimmed by 3 bases and J by 0 bases, 1 base remained unmatched. CDR3 residues: CSASDRVNTEAFF. The CDR3 DNA reads as TGCAGTGCTAGTGACAGGGTGAACACTGAAGCTTTCTTT.

V usage is TRBV5-1 and J usage is TRBJ2-1; 10 bases align to TRBD2. The CDR3 is 14 amino acids. The J segment lost 5 bases and the V segment lost 4 bases, leaving 3 bases of the junction unmatched. Germline V gives CDR1 SGHRS, CDR2 YFSETQ. This chain's CDR3 is CASSPLAGDNEQFF. In nucleotides, the CDR3 is TGCGCCAGCAGCCCCCTAGCGGGGGACAATGAGCAGTTCTTC.

This clone came up once. V is TRBV2 and J is TRBJ2-7; D unresolved. Germline CDR1 SNHLY, CDR2 FYNNEI. This CDR3 is built from 12 residues. The CDR3 nucleotides read TGTGCCAGCAGTTACAGCTCCTACGGGCAGTACGTC. Protein sequence: CASSYSSYGQYV.

This rearrangement joins TRBV9 to TRBJ1-3; the D is unclear. The CDR3 runs to 15 residues. V lost 2 bases, J lost 0 bases, and 9 bases lay in between. Germline CDR1 and CDR2: SGDLS and YYNGEE. This chain's CDR3 is CASSVGPISGNTIYF. The CDR3 DNA sequence: TGTGCCAGCAGCGTGGGCCCCATCTCTGGAAACACCATATATTTT.

The chain joins TRBV28 to TRBJ2-4, with 7 bases identical to TRBD2. Germline CDR1 and CDR2: MDHEN and SYDVKM. Losses at the gene ends were 3 bases for V and 2 bases for J; bases not matched to a gene: 7. The CDR3 has 16 amino acids. The CDR3 sequence is CASSFGGFTTKNIQYF. The CDR3 DNA follows: TGTGCCAGCAGTTTCGGGGGGTTTACTACCAAAAACATTCAGTACTTC.

V is TRBV19 and J is TRBJ1-1, with TRBD1 matching 7 bases. Germline values: CDR1 LNHDA, CDR2 SQIVND (reference sequence). The junction had 7 bases not matched to a gene; V was cut back by 5 bases and J by 1 base. This CDR3 contains 15 residues. The CDR3 loop reads CASSLGQEGNTEAFF. The CDR3 nucleotides are TGTGCCAGTAGTCTTGGACAGGAGGGGAACACTGAAGCTTTCTTT. Supplemented by reference TRBV19 and TRBJ1-1, the full variable domain reads DGGITQSPKYLFRKEGQNVTLSCEQNLNHDAMYWYRQDPGQGLRLIYYSQIVNDFQKGDIAEGYSVSREKKESFPLTVTSAQKNPTAFYLCASSLGQEGNTEAFFGQGTRLTVV.

The chain joins TRBV29-1 to TRBJ2-1, with 9 positions matching TRBD1. J was trimmed by 8 bases and V by 6 bases; bases with no gene match: 5. Germline V lookup: CDR1 SQVTM, CDR2 ANQGSEA. The CDR3 has 12 residues. The CDR3 sequence: CSVDDRGYEQFF. The CDR3 nucleotides read TGCAGCGTGGATGACAGGGGGTATGAGCAGTTCTTC.

This chain connects TRBV5-4 to TRBJ1-2; perhaps TRBD1 as D (5 bases). CDR1 is SGHNT, CDR2 YYREEE, per germline (reference sequence). V lost 5 bases to trimming and J lost 7 bases, with 15 bases between them. The CDR3 consists of 13 residues. CDR3 in amino acids: CASSLGGEGGYTF. Here the CDR3 DNA reads TGTGCCAGCAGTCTCGGGGGGGAAGGTGGCTACACCTTC.

This rearrangement joins TRBV14 to TRBJ1-6; D gene unclear. V was clipped by 1 base and J by 9 bases, with 7 bases between them. The germline V gene encodes CDR1 SGHDN and CDR2 FVKESK. CDR3 length equals 13 residues. CDR3 loop: CASSQVIFSPLHF. The CDR3 bases are TGTGCCAGCAGCCAAGTTATTTTTTCACCCCTCCACTTT.

This clone was seen a single time. The chain employs TRBV15 and TRBJ2-6, with a tentative D call TRBD1 (6 bases). The germline CDR1 and CDR2 sequences are LNHNV and YYDKDF (reference sequence). The V end was cut by 8 bases, the J end by 0 bases, with 14 bases between. The CDR3 sequence is 16 residues long. This CDR3 is CATETGSTSGANVLTF. The CDR3 DNA reads TGTGCCACCGAGACAGGTAGCACCTCTGGGGCCAACGTCCTGACTTTC.

This clone was seen just once. The chain recombines TRBV5-1 with TRBJ2-5; 13 bases match TRBD2. CDR1 and CDR2 from the germline V gene are SGHRS and YFSETQ. The CDR3 covers 16 residues. With V trimmed by 3 bases and J by 3 bases, 5 bases remained unmatched. In DNA, the CDR3 is TGCGCCAGCAGCTCCATCGGGACTAGCGGGGAAGAGACCCAGTACTTC. As protein: CASSSIGTSGEETQYF.

The chain has TRBV7-3 and TRBJ1-1; D may be TRBD1 (6 bases). Trimming stripped 5 bases from V and 0 bases from J, with 16 bases between. The CDR3 covers 16 residues. Germline V gene lookup returns CDR1 SGHTA and CDR2 FQGTGA. In DNA form, the CDR3 reads TGTGCCAGCAGCCCAGAGATGGGGGCCGTGAACACTGAAGCTTTCTTT. Its translation is CASSPEMGAVNTEAFF.

This chain links TRBV1 with TRBJ2-7; TRBD2 is the table's D call, not checked against the DNA. TRBV1 constitutes a pseudogene. The CDR3 loop spans 14 amino acids. In DNA form, the CDR3 reads TGCACCAGCAGAGCAAAGTCGAATACAGGCGGGGGATACTTC. It encodes CTSRAKSNTGGGYF.

This clone is medium-sized by share. The chain joins TRBV25-1 to TRBJ1-1; no reliable D call. V was cut by 6 bases and J by 3 bases, with 11 bases left in between. Germline V lookup: CDR1 MGHDK, CDR2 SYGVNS. There are 13 residues in the CDR3. CDR3 DNA: TGTGCCAGCAGCTTTACGGAGGACACTGAAGCTTTCTTT. Protein product: CASSFTEDTEAFF.